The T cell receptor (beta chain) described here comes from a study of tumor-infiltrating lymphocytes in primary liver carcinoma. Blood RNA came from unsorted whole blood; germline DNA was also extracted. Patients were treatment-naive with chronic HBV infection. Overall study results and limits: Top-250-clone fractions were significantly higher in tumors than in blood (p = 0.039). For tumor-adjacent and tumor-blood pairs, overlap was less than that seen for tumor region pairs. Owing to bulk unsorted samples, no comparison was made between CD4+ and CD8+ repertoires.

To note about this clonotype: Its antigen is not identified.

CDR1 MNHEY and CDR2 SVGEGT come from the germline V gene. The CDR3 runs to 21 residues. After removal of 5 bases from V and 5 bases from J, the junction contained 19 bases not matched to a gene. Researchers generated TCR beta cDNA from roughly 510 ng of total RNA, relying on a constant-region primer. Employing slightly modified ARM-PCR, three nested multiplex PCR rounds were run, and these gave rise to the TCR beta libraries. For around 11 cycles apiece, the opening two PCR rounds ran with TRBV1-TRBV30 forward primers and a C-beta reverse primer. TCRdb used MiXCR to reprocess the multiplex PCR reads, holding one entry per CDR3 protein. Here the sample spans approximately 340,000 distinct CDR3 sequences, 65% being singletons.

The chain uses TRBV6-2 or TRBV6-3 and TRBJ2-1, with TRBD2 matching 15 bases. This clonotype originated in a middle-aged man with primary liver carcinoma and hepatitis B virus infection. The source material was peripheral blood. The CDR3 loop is CASSALASRTSGRAEDNEQFF. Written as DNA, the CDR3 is TGTGCCAGCAGTGCACTGGCAAGCAGGACTAGCGGGAGGGCCGAGGACAATGAGCAGTTCTTC.